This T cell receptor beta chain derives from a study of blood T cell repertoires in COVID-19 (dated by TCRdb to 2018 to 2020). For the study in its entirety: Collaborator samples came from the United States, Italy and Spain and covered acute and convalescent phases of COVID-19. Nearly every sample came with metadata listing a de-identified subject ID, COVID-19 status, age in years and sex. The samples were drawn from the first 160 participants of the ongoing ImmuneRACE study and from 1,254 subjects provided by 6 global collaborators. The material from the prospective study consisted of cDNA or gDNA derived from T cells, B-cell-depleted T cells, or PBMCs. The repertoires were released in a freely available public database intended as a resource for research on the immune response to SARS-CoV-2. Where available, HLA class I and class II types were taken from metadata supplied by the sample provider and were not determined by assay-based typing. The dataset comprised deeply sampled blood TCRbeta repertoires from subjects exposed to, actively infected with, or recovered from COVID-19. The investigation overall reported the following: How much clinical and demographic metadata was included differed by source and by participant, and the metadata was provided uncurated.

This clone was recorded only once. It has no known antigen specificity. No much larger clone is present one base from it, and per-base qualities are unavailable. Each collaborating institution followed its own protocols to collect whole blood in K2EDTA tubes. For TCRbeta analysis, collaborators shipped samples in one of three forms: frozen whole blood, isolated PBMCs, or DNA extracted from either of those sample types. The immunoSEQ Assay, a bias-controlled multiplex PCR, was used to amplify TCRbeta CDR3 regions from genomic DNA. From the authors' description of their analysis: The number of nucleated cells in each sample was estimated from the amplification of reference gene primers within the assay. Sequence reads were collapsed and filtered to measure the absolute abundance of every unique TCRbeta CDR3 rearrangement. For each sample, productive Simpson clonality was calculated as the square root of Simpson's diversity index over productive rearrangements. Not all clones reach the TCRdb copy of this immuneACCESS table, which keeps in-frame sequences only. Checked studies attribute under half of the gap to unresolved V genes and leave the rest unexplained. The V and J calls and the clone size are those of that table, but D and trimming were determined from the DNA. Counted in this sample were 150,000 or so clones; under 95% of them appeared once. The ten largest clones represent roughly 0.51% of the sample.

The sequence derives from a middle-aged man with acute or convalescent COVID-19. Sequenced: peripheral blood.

The CDR3 protein: CASSHPSRGTNTEAFF. At the DNA level, the sequence is TGTGCCAGCAGCCACCCATCGCGGGGGACGAACACTGAAGCTTTCTTT. The chain uses TRBV7-9 and TRBJ1-1, with a weak D call of TRBD1 (5 bases match). In the germline V gene (reference sequence), CDR1 corresponds to SEHNR and CDR2 to FQNEAQ. Inclusive of the bounding cysteine and phenylalanine, the CDR3 is 16 residues long. Of the read, only the CDR3 DNA is kept; its 48 bases are in frame from base 1. The trim is 5 bases for V and 1 base for J, with a gap of 17 bases between the germline ends.